This entry features one T cell receptor beta chain sequence. Antigen: not known. These data are taken from a study of shared clonotypes between healthy human individuals. There were no recent acute infections or vaccinations among the donors, who were healthy HIV-negative adults. Broader study findings: Researchers sampled blood only, noting tissue repertoires likely differ.

With 6 bases removed from V and 2 bases from J, the gap between germline ends came to 20 bases. The CDR3 covers 16 residues. Germline-derived CDR1 and CDR2 are SNHLY and FYNNEI. Assay: immunoSEQ multiplex PCR; the TCRdb copy retains only in-frame clones and omits some. The sample yields around 700,000 clones, approximately 73% seen once. Sequencing input: memory CD4+ T cells sorted from blood. Subset reported: CD45RA-negative fraction. The gene calls are TRBV2 and TRBJ2-7, with D unresolved. The receptor comes from a woman aged 30 to 39 in good health. CDR3 protein: CASSPQLRVSPYEQYF. The CDR3, as DNA: TGTGCCAGCAGCCCCCAGTTACGGGTCTCGCCCTACGAGCAGTACTTC.